Given below is one T cell receptor (beta chain) in context. What antigen it recognizes has not been identified. It has no much larger one-base neighbor in the sample; base qualities were not kept. For sorting, regulatory T cells were defined as CD4+CD25hiCD127low/negative cells. APECED syndrome was present in the AIRE-deficient patients. Tconv and Treg cells for TCRbeta sequencing were sorted on a FACSAria flow cytometer. Sorted cells were collected into 5-ml round-bottom polystyrene tubes, and dry cell pellets were frozen at -80°C before sequencing. The data were obtained in a study of B cell selection in AIRE deficiency (dated by TCRdb to the late 2010s). Describing the broader study: Researchers compared the TCRbeta repertoires of sorted blood CD4+ conventional T cells and regulatory T cells from AIRE-deficient patients with the corresponding repertoires from healthy controls. The TCR-sequenced cohort comprised roughly five AIRE-deficient APECED patients and roughly five healthy control donors.

General findings and caveats noted by the study authors: Roughly 30% of the Treg TCRbeta sequences shared among healthy donors were found in patient Tconv cells, which suggests that Treg-biased clones were diverted into the Tconv compartment. In AIRE-deficient patients, Tconv and Treg cells had TCRBV gene usage, CDR3 length and TCR diversity comparable to those in healthy donors. Only TCRbeta chains were sequenced, and approximately 34% of the Treg sequences shared among healthy donors were also detected in healthy Tconv cells, possibly owing to differing TCRalpha chains. Shared Treg sequences had shorter CDR3s, which reflects a bias toward rearrangements containing few non-templated nucleotide insertions. Among approximately 3,500 shared Treg TCRbeta sequences, approximately 30% were found to be shared only among healthy donors and approximately 9.3% only among patients, suggesting that Treg selection is less efficient in the absence of AIRE.

The immunoSEQ platform was used to sequence the TCRbeta chains. The authors' analysis ran thus. Pooled Treg repertoires yielded about 6.2x10^4 distinct TCRbeta sequences from patients and 90,000 to 100,000 from healthy donors. Treg TCRbeta sequences found in two or more individuals were classed as public, and these public Treg TCRbeta sequences were then looked for in Tconv repertoires. Group differences were tested with Mann-Whitney U tests and Bonferroni-Dunn correction in GraphPad Prism 7.03. TCRdb mirrors the immuneACCESS table, restricted to in-frame sequences. Some clones are absent from its copies; in checked studies, under half trace to an unresolved V gene, and the reason for the others is unknown. D and trimming come from the DNA, and the V and J calls and clone size come from that table. The sample profile shows fewer than 3,000 clones; roughly 79% of them were found once. Around 3.3% of the sample lies in the top ten.

Trimming removed 4 bases from V and 0 bases from J, leaving 10 bases between the germline ends. Spanning cysteine to phenylalanine, the CDR3 consists of 15 amino acids. Here the CDR3 DNA is all that survives: 45 bases in frame from base 1. According to the germline V gene, CDR1 reads SGHVS and CDR2 reads FQNEAQ. Sequenced: Tregs sorted from PBMCs. The rearranged chain carries TRBV7-8 and TRBJ1-3; a weak D assignment points to TRBD1 (6 bases agree). This receptor was obtained from a human donor with AIRE deficiency. This receptor carries the CDR3 CASSSSGVSGNTIYF. The sequenced DNA is TGTGCCAGCAGCTCCTCAGGGGTCTCTGGAAACACCATATATTTT.